Presented here are 10 T cell receptor beta chains from one specimen sequenced in a study of cytomegalovirus exposure and HLA in healthy donors. The PCR ran on 60 Vbeta and 13 Jbeta primers. The method was immunoSEQ multiplex PCR; TCRdb's version includes in-frame clones alone and lacks a portion of them. The profile shows approximately 100,000 clones, 64% of them singletons. Material: PBMCs. The source of these receptors is a man in his 60s in good health and CMV-seronegative.

V gene TRBV10-3 combines with J gene TRBJ1-6, with D unresolved. The CDR3 runs 17 residues. The V and J ends lost 0 bases and 5 bases respectively, with 14 bases between them. The germline V gene encodes CDR1 ENHRY and CDR2 SYGVKD. The CDR3 DNA is TGTGCCATCAGTGAGTCCCTGGGAGGGTTTAATAATTCACCCCTCCACTTT. Translating gives CAISESLGGFNNSPLHF.

J is TRBJ1-1 and V is TRBV7-9; D gene ambiguous. The germline gives CDR1 SEHNR, CDR2 FQNEAQ (reference sequence). V was clipped by 3 bases and J by 7 bases, with 12 bases between them. The CDR3 totals 13 residues. The CDR3 coding sequence is TGTGCCAGCAGCTTTAGGTGGGCAGATGAAGCTTTCTTT. Translation gives CASSFRWADEAFF.

The chain carries TRBV5-1 and TRBJ1-3; D is unresolved. The V gene's germline CDR1 is SGHRS and CDR2 YFSETQ. The V gene lost 3 bases and the J gene lost 0 bases, with 13 bases spanning the gap. The CDR3 is made up of 16 amino acids. CDR3 in DNA: TGCGCCAGCAGCTCCGGAGTAGTTGGCTCTGGAAACACCATATATTTT. Translation: CASSSGVVGSGNTIYF. The full variable domain, rest sourced from reference TRBV5-1 and TRBJ1-3, is KAGVTQTPRYLIKTRGQQVTLSCSPISGHRSVSWYQQTPGQGLQFLFEYFSETQRNKGNFPGRFSGRQFSNSRSEMNVSTLELGDSALYLCASSSGVVGSGNTIYFGEGSWLTVV.

In this sample, this clone turned up a few times. The genes are TRBV19 and TRBJ1-2; D ambiguous. This CDR3 spans 14 amino acids. CDR1 and CDR2 from the germline V gene are LNHDA and SQIVND (reference sequence). The V and J ends lost 4 bases and 4 bases respectively, with 13 bases between them. CDR3 DNA sequence: TGTGCCAGTAGTAAGGCCGCCGAGGGCTATGGCTACACCTTC. Amino acid sequence: CASSKAAEGYGYTF.

The chain carries TRBV18 and TRBJ2-3; D may be TRBD1 (5 bases). The CDR3 runs 15 residues. Trimming cost V 2 bases and J 0 bases, with 9 bases left between them. CDR1 and CDR2 (germline): KGHSH, LQKENI. CDR3 sequence (DNA): TGTGCCAGCTCACCATGGGGCACTAGCACAGATACGCAGTATTTT. Protein product: CASSPWGTSTDTQYF. Based on the CDR3 plus reference TRBV18 and TRBJ2-3, the full variable domain is NAGVMQNPRHLVRRRGQEARLRCSPMKGHSHVYWYRQLPEEGLKFMVYLQKENIIDESGMPKERFSAEFPKEGPSILRIQQVVRGDSAAYFCASSPWGTSTDTQYFGPGTRLTVL.

The chain carries TRBV11-1 and TRBJ2-1, with D possibly TRBD2 on 6 matching bases. Germline CDR1 is SGHAT and CDR2 is FQDESV (reference sequence). The germline V and J ends were trimmed by 0 bases and 8 bases, with 14 bases remaining between them. The CDR3 is 15 amino acids. Here the CDR3 reads CASSLAWRGRDEQFF. The CDR3 coding sequence is TGTGCCAGCAGCTTAGCGTGGCGGGGCCGGGATGAGCAGTTCTTC.

The chain is built from TRBV10-3 and TRBJ2-1, with TRBD2 matching 8 bases. This CDR3 has 17 amino acids. Trimming cost V 6 bases and J 4 bases; bases outside gene matches: 14. Looked up from germline, CDR1 is ENHRY and CDR2 is SYGVKD. The chain's CDR3 is CAISPSGSESSYNEQFF. CDR3 bases: TGTGCCATCAGCCCGAGCGGGAGCGAATCTAGTTACAATGAGCAGTTCTTC.

The V and J genes are TRBV4-1 and TRBJ2-7, with 7 positions matching TRBD1. The CDR3 spans 17 residues. Trimming at V came to 1 base and at J to 2 bases, leaving 11 bases not matched to a gene. The germline V gene encodes CDR1 MGHRA and CDR2 YSYEKL. This CDR3 is CASSQVSGQEITYEQYF. As DNA, the CDR3 is TGCGCCAGCAGCCAAGTGTCCGGACAGGAGATCACCTACGAGCAGTACTTC.

The V gene is TRBV10-3, the J gene TRBJ2-7, with 7 bases that match TRBD1. The CDR3 runs 14 residues. The germline V gene encodes CDR1 ENHRY and CDR2 SYGVKD. V shed 6 bases, J shed 4 bases, and the junction held 9 bases outside the gene matches. As DNA, the CDR3 is TGTGCCATCAGCGTAACAGGGGAGAGGTACGAGCAGTACTTC. Protein sequence: CAISVTGERYEQYF.

The sample holds a few counts of this clone. The rearrangement joins TRBV9 to TRBJ2-3; TRBD1 matches at 10 bases. The length of the CDR3 is 15 residues. From germline, CDR1 is SGDLS and CDR2 YYNGEE. J gave up 1 base and V 3 bases, and 2 bases lay outside the gene matches. The CDR3 region is CASSDGQGGTDTQYF. The DNA for the CDR3 is TGTGCCAGCAGCGATGGACAGGGGGGCACAGATACGCAGTATTTT.